Each of the 30 T cell receptor beta chains below was sequenced from the same sample in a study of blood T cell repertoires in COVID-19. This table comes from immunoSEQ multiplex PCR, and its TCRdb copy is limited to in-frame clones, with some not included. Of 190,000 or so clones listed, roughly four fifths were seen once; the top ten hold around a tenth. The sample consisted of PBMCs or T cells enriched from blood (not recorded which). The receptors originated from a man between 40 and 49 years old who had recovered from COVID-19.

This clone was seen once. The chain employs TRBV24-1 and TRBJ2-5; 12 bases are a match to TRBD2. Germline-derived CDR1 and CDR2 are KGHDR and SFDVKD. The CDR3 spans 17 residues. V shed 2 bases, J shed 4 bases, and the junction held 7 bases outside the gene matches. CDR3 in amino acids: CATSDWTSGKVPETQYF. Here the CDR3 DNA reads TGTGCCACCAGTGATTGGACTAGCGGGAAGGTCCCAGAGACCCAGTACTTC.

CDR3 amino acids: CASRVQGGPEDEQFF. The CDR3 region has the DNA TGCGCCAGCAGAGTACAGGGTGGCCCAGAGGATGAGCAGTTCTTC. This chain joins TRBV5-1 and TRBJ2-1, with D perhaps matching TRBD1 (6 bases). This CDR3 is 15 amino acids long. The V and J ends lost 5 bases and 8 bases respectively, with 20 bases between them. The germline CDR1 and CDR2 sequences are SGHRS and YFSETQ.

A remark on this clone: The junction shows a germline mismatch at one end, possibly a read error. The V call is TRBV3-1 (or the pseudogene TRBV3-2), the J call TRBJ1-2; 8 nucleotides align to TRBD1. The CDR3 length is 13 residues. Germline V gene sequence: CDR1 LGHDT, CDR2 YNNKEL (reference sequence). In DNA, the CDR3 is TGTGCCAGCAGTCCCGGGACAGGCTATGGCCACACCTTC. It specifies CASSPGTGYGHTF.

The CDR3 sequence: CASSQDLGDFTFSGNTIYF. The CDR3 DNA reads as TGCGCCAGCAGCCAAGATCTGGGGGACTTTACTTTCTCTGGAAACACCATATATTTT. The chain employs TRBV4-1 and TRBJ1-3; TRBD1 is a possible D gene (5 bases). Germline V CDR1 and CDR2: MGHRA, YSYEKL. The length of the CDR3 is 19 residues. V was clipped by 0 bases and J by 0 bases, with 18 bases between them.

The V call is TRBV12-3 or TRBV12-4, the J call TRBJ2-2; D unclear. The V gene lost 4 bases and the J gene lost 7 bases, with 4 bases spanning the gap. This CDR3 has 11 amino acids. The CDR3 DNA sequence: TGTGCCAGCAGTTCCCGCGGGGAGCTGTTTTTT. Translated, it gives CASSSRGELFF.

The rearrangement joins TRBV5-1 to TRBJ1-1; D is uncertain. The CDR3 loop spans 15 amino acids. The V end was cut by 4 bases, the J end by 0 bases, with 13 bases between. Looked up from germline, CDR1 is SGHRS and CDR2 is YFSETQ. The CDR3: CASSPGRDMNTEAFF. CDR3 in DNA: TGCGCCAGCAGCCCTGGACGGGATATGAACACTGAAGCTTTCTTT. Complete variable domain (other parts from reference TRBV5-1 and TRBJ1-1): KAGVTQTPRYLIKTRGQQVTLSCSPISGHRSVSWYQQTPGQGLQFLFEYFSETQRNKGNFPGRFSGRQFSNSRSEMNVSTLELGDSALYLCASSPGRDMNTEAFFGQGTRLTVV.

The chain has TRBV6-1 and TRBJ1-2; D remains ambiguous. Germline V gene data show CDR1 as MNHNS and CDR2 as SASEGT. This CDR3 is 14 amino acids long. Trimming left V 1 base short and J 4 bases short, with 10 bases between. CDR3 nucleotides: TGTGCCAGCAGTGAAGACCGACTTGGCTATGGCTACACCTTC. Protein sequence: CASSEDRLGYGYTF.

This clone was seen a single time. The rearrangement uses TRBV6-2 or TRBV6-3 and TRBJ2-7, with 7 bases lining up with TRBD1. The germline gives CDR1 MNHEY, CDR2 SVGEGT. The CDR3 runs to 14 residues. J gave up 1 base and V 5 bases, and 5 bases lay outside the gene matches. CDR3 DNA: TGTGCCAGCAGTGGGACAGTAGTTTCCTACGAGCAGTACTTC. Protein: CASSGTVVSYEQYF.

This chain connects TRBV5-4 to TRBJ1-1, with 8 bases that match TRBD1. V lost 4 bases, J lost 3 bases, and 8 bases stayed unmatched. The CDR3 is made up of 15 amino acids. The germline gives CDR1 SGHNT, CDR2 YYREEE (reference sequence). The CDR3 loop reads CASSPIQGGDTEAFF. The CDR3 DNA reads as TGTGCCAGCAGCCCCATACAGGGGGGCGACACTGAAGCTTTCTTT.

This clone was found a few times. The rearrangement links TRBV15 to TRBJ2-1; 9 positions agree with TRBD2. This CDR3 has 18 amino acids. The J segment lost 0 bases and the V segment lost 0 bases, leaving 6 bases of the junction unmatched. The germline CDR1 and CDR2 sequences are LNHNV and YYDKDF (reference sequence). This CDR3 is CATSRDWAGGTSYNEQFF. The CDR3 coding sequence is TGTGCCACCAGCAGAGATTGGGCGGGGGGGACCTCCTACAATGAGCAGTTCTTC. The full variable domain, completed using reference TRBV15 and TRBJ2-1, is DAMVIQNPRYQVTQFGKPVTLSCSQTLNHNVMYWYQQKSSQAPKLLFHYYDKDFNNEADTPDNFQSRRPNTSFCFLDIRSPGLGDTAMYLCATSRDWAGGTSYNEQFFGPGTRLTVL.

On this clone itself: The junction differs from germline at one of its ends, possibly a read error. The J gene is TRBJ1-6, the V gene TRBV6-5; D unclear. Germline V lookup: CDR1 MNHEY, CDR2 SVGAGI. This CDR3 contains 15 residues. This chain's CDR3 is CASIIGGDYYSPLHF. CDR3 in DNA: TGTGCCAGCATAATAGGCGGTGACTATTATTCACCCCTCCACTTT.

About this clone: The junction differs from germline at one of its ends, possibly a read error. This rearrangement joins TRBV5-1 to TRBJ1-2, with D perhaps matching TRBD1 (6 bases). The CDR3 is 16 amino acids. CDR1 and CDR2 (germline): SGHRS, YFSETQ. The CDR3: CARSWGGAGSFYGYTF. CDR3 sequence (DNA): TGCGCCCGCAGCTGGGGGGGGGCAGGGTCCTTCTATGGCTACACCTTC.

The chain uses TRBV24-1 and TRBJ1-2; 8 bases are a match to TRBD1. Trimming at V came to 3 bases and at J to 3 bases, leaving 2 bases not matched to a gene. The CDR3 spans 14 residues. The germline V gene has CDR1 KGHDR and CDR2 SFDVKD. The CDR3 DNA reads as TGTGCCACCAGTGATACAGGGGGAGACTATGGCTACACCTTC. This gives the protein CATSDTGGDYGYTF.

This clone was recorded only once. The rearrangement uses TRBV28 and TRBJ1-1; D may be TRBD1 (6 bases). The CDR3 has 12 residues. CDR1 is MDHEN, CDR2 SYDVKM, per germline. Trimming pared 10 bases from V and 3 bases from J, leaving 12 bases between. This CDR3 is CATNSGDTEAFF. CDR3 in DNA: TGTGCCACCAATTCAGGGGACACTGAAGCTTTCTTT.

The chain carries TRBV29-1 and TRBJ2-7; 7 nucleotides agree with TRBD1. V shed 0 bases and J 4 bases; nucleotides not matched to a gene: 15. CDR1 and CDR2 (germline): SQVTM, ANQGSEA. CDR3 length: 17 residues. This CDR3 is CSVEDRRPGTAQYEQYF. CDR3 coding DNA: TGCAGCGTTGAAGACAGAAGACCCGGGACAGCCCAATACGAGCAGTACTTC.

The V and J genes are TRBV7-9 and TRBJ1-3; D is possibly TRBD1 (6 bases). The CDR3 runs to 15 residues. The V and J ends lost 6 bases and 2 bases respectively, with 14 bases between them. CDR1 and CDR2 from the germline V gene are SEHNR and FQNEAQ (reference sequence). The CDR3 here is CASRPTGIPGNTIYF. For the CDR3, the DNA is TGTGCCAGCAGACCTACAGGGATCCCTGGAAACACCATATATTTT.

This sequence joins TRBV9 and TRBJ2-2, with TRBD1 as a possible D gene (6 bases). The V gene's germline CDR1 is SGDLS and CDR2 YYNGEE. The V end was cut by 4 bases, the J end by 8 bases, with 21 bases between. The CDR3 runs 16 residues. The CDR3 nucleotides are TGTGCCAGCAGCAATGCAGTCAGGGGAGTTGGGGGGGAGCTGTTTTTT. It is translated as CASSNAVRGVGGELFF.

This clone was detected once. The V call is TRBV5-1, the J call TRBJ2-3, with 7 bases matching TRBD1. This CDR3 is built from 16 residues. Looked up from germline, CDR1 is SGHRS and CDR2 is YFSETQ. Unmatched junction bases numbered 9, after V lost 3 bases and J lost 2 bases. The CDR3 DNA sequence: TGCGCCAGCAGCTCGCAACCCGGGACAGACACAGATACGCAGTATTTT. This sequence encodes CASSSQPGTDTDTQYF.

The gene calls are TRBV5-1 and TRBJ1-6; 9 bases are shared with TRBD1. Germline V CDR1 and CDR2: SGHRS, YFSETQ. This CDR3 spans 13 amino acids. V lost 4 bases and J lost 11; bases outside the gene matches: 4. CDR3 DNA sequence: TGCGCCAGCAGCGGCGGACAGGGGACACCCCTCCACTTT. It codes for CASSGGQGTPLHF. The variable domain in full, with the rest retrieved from reference TRBV5-1 and TRBJ1-6, is KAGVTQTPRYLIKTRGQQVTLSCSPISGHRSVSWYQQTPGQGLQFLFEYFSETQRNKGNFPGRFSGRQFSNSRSEMNVSTLELGDSALYLCASSGGQGTPLHFGNGTRLTVT.

This sequence joins TRBV10-3 and TRBJ1-6; 8 positions match TRBD1. Per the germline V gene, CDR1 is ENHRY and CDR2 is SYGVKD. Losses at the gene ends were 2 bases for V and 9 bases for J; bases not matched to a gene: 6. The CDR3 has 15 amino acids. DNA of the CDR3: TGTGCCATCAGTGAGCGAACAGGGGGGGGTTCACCCCTCCACTTT. Amino acid sequence: CAISERTGGGSPLHF.

The genes are TRBV11-2 and TRBJ2-7; 7 bases are a match to TRBD2. There are 14 residues in the CDR3. V was pared by 3 bases and J by 4 bases, with 6 bases of the junction left unmatched. Germline CDR1 SGHAT, CDR2 FQNNGV. The CDR3 here is CASSFLREEYEQYF. The CDR3 region has the DNA TGTGCCAGCAGCTTCTTACGGGAGGAGTACGAGCAGTACTTC.

The genes are TRBV2 and TRBJ1-5; 7 nucleotides align to TRBD1. The V segment lost 5 bases and the J segment 1 base; nucleotides outside the gene matches: 8. Germline V CDR1 and CDR2: SNHLY, FYNNEI. This CDR3 comprises 16 residues. Written as DNA, the CDR3 is TGTGCCAGCAGTCTAAGCCCGACAGGGAGCAATCAGCCCCAGCATTTT. Translation gives CASSLSPTGSNQPQHF.

This clone was seen once. Its ends do not fully match the called genes, so a read error is possible. The CDR3 sequence: CASRYSDASGDEQFF. The CDR3 DNA reads as TGTGCCAGCAGATACTCTGATGCCTCAGGGGATGAGCAGTTCTTC. This sequence joins TRBV6-5 and TRBJ2-1; a possible D gene is TRBD1 (6 bases). This CDR3 is 15 amino acids long. Germline V CDR1 and CDR2: MNHEY, SVGAGI.

V is TRBV2 and J is TRBJ1-2; no definite D call. CDR1 SNHLY and CDR2 FYNNEI come from the germline V gene. This CDR3 contains 11 residues. Trimming stripped 5 bases from V and 8 bases from J, with 9 bases between. The DNA of the CDR3 is TGTGCCAGCAGTCCCGGTTCAGGCTACACCTTC. Translating it yields CASSPGSGYTF.

This chain uses TRBV4-1 with TRBJ1-2, with D perhaps TRBD1 (6 bases). The CDR3 is made up of 17 amino acids. With 6 bases removed from V and 2 bases from J, the gap between germline ends came to 22 bases. In germline, CDR1 is MGHRA, CDR2 YSYEKL. The CDR3 loop is CASSPSLIPGHNYGYTF. CDR3 coding DNA: TGCGCCAGCAGTCCTTCCTTGATCCCGGGACACAACTATGGCTACACCTTC.

This clone was counted between two and nine times. The genes are TRBV5-1 and TRBJ1-2, with D hard to call. Germline loops: CDR1 SGHRS, CDR2 YFSETQ. The CDR3 consists of 15 residues. V lost 3 bases and J lost 0, with 12 bases in between. Here the CDR3 DNA reads TGCGCCAGCAGCTCTTTAAAGGGAGCTAACTATGGCTACACCTTC. Its translation is CASSSLKGANYGYTF.

The chain recombines TRBV4-1 with TRBJ2-1; 7 bases are a match to TRBD2. Germline values: CDR1 MGHRA, CDR2 YSYEKL. Trimming took 4 bases from V and 6 from J; bases not matched to a gene: 12. The CDR3 covers 16 residues. CDR3 in amino acids: CASSLIRDYNGNEQFF. The CDR3 nucleotides are TGCGCCAGCAGCCTAATCCGGGACTATAACGGCAATGAGCAGTTCTTC.

The CDR3 spells CASSFEGRGYTF. CDR3 DNA: TGTGCCAGCAGTTTTGAGGGCCGGGGCTACACCTTC. The chain recombines TRBV12-3 or TRBV12-4 with TRBJ1-2; D is ambiguous. V lost 3 bases to trimming and J lost 8 bases, with 10 bases between them. The CDR3 is 12 residues long.

The V gene is TRBV7-6, the J gene TRBJ1-2; 7 nucleotides agree with TRBD1. From germline, CDR1 is SGHVS and CDR2 FNYEAQ. J lost 10 bases, V lost 5 bases, and 10 bases had no gene match. The CDR3 is made up of 13 amino acids. The CDR3 nucleotides read TGTGCCAGCAGCATCGCCCCCGGGACAGCCTACACCTTC. It encodes CASSIAPGTAYTF.

This chain links TRBV7-9 with TRBJ2-7; possibly TRBD1 for D (5 bases). The germline V gene encodes CDR1 SEHNR and CDR2 FQNEAQ (reference sequence). V dropped 2 bases and J dropped 4 bases, with 12 bases sitting between them. The CDR3 is 14 residues long. CDR3 sequence: CASSLSTGQYEQYF. CDR3 bases: TGTGCCAGCAGCTTAAGTACAGGCCAATACGAGCAGTACTTC.